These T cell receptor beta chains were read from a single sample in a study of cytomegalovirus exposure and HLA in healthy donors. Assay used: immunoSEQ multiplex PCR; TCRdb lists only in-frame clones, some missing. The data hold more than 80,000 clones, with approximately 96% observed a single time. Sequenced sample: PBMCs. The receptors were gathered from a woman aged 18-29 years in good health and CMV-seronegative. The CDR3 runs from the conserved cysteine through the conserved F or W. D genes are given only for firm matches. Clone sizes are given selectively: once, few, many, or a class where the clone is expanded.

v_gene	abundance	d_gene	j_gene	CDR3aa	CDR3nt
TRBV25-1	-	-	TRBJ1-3	CARIPDSHSGNTIYF	TGTGCCAGGATACCAGACTCACACTCTGGAAACACCATATATTTT
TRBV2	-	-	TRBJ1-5	CATNRAGPDQPQHF	TGTGCCACCAACAGGGCAGGGCCCGATCAGCCCCAGCATTTT
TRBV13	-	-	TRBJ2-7	CASSFHQAEQYF	TGTGCCAGCAGCTTTCACCAGGCCGAGCAGTACTTC
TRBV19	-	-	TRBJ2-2	CASSPPPLAGELFF	TGTGCCAGTAGTCCCCCGCCGTTAGCCGGGGAGCTGTTTTTT
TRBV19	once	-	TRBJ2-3	CASSLARVSTDTQYF	TGTGCCAGTAGCCTAGCTCGGGTCTCCACAGATACGCAGTATTTT
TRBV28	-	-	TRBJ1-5	CASSSGPGPQHF	TGTGCCAGCAGTTCTGGCCCGGGGCCCCAGCATTTT
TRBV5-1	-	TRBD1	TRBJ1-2	CASSWGDSYGYTF	TGCGCCAGCAGTTGGGGGGACAGCTATGGCTACACCTTC
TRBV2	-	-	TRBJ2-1	CASSESWNEQFF	TGTGCCAGCAGTGAGAGCTGGAATGAGCAGTTCTTC
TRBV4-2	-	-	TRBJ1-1	CASSQVIRDTEAFF	TGTGCCAGCAGCCAAGTAATCCGGGACACTGAAGCTTTCTTT
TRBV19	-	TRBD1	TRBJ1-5	CASSLTGFGSNQPQHF	TGTGCCAGTAGTTTGACAGGGTTCGGGAGCAATCAGCCCCAGCATTTT
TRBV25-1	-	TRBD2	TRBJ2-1	CAIEREGPNEQFF	TGTGCCATCGAGCGGGAAGGTCCCAATGAGCAGTTCTTC
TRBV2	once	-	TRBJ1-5	CASSVYSNQPQHF	TGTGCCAGCAGTGTATATAGCAATCAGCCCCAGCATTTT
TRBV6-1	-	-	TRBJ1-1	CASSELVNTEAFF	TGTGCCAGCAGTGAACTCGTGAACACTGAAGCTTTCTTT
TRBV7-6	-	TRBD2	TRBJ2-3	CASSLLAGVTDTQYF	TGTGCCAGCAGCTTGCTAGCGGGGGTCACAGATACGCAGTATTTT
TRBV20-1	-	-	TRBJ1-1	CSAIESVEAFF	TGCAGTGCTATTGAGTCGGTAGAGGCTTTCTTT
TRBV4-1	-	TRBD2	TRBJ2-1	CASSQFRDGASGSYNEQFF	TGCGCCAGCAGCCAATTTAGGGACGGAGCTAGCGGGAGTTACAATGAGCAGTTCTTC
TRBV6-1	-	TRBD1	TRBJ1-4	CASGNPGGSGEKLFF	TGTGCCAGCGGGAATCCAGGGGGCTCAGGTGAAAAACTGTTTTTT
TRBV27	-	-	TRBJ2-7	CASSLLKTGTSRYEQYF	TGTGCCAGCAGTTTATTAAAGACCGGGACAAGTCGGTACGAGCAGTACTTC
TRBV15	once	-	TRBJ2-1	CATSVDWAGEQFF	TGTGCCACCAGCGTGGACTGGGCGGGCGAGCAGTTCTTC
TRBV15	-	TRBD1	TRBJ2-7	CATSRESDRPEQYF	TGTGCCACCAGCAGAGAGTCGGACAGGCCCGAGCAGTACTTC
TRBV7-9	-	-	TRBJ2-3	CASRTSTDTQYF	TGTGCCAGCAGGACTTCCACAGATACGCAGTATTTT
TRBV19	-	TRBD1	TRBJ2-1	CASSIGQGANDEQFF	TGTGCCAGTAGTATCGGACAGGGGGCTAACGATGAGCAGTTCTTC
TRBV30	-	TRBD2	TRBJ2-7	CAWSPRLSGSVSYEQYF	TGTGCCTGGAGTCCCCGCCTTAGCGGGAGTGTATCCTACGAGCAGTACTTC
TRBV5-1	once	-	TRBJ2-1	CASSLPADEQFF	TGCGCCAGCAGCCTACCCGCTGATGAGCAGTTCTTC
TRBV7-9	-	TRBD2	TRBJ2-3	CATLWVRTSGNTDTQYF	TGTGCCACGTTGTGGGTGAGGACTAGCGGGAACACAGATACGCAGTATTTT
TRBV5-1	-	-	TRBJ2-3	CASSIYSSEGPLPDTQYF	TGCGCCAGCAGCATTTACTCAAGTGAGGGCCCCCTGCCAGATACGCAGTATTTT
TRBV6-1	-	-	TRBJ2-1	CASSDQSNEQFF	TGTGCCAGCAGTGATCAGTCCAATGAGCAGTTCTTC
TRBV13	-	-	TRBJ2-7	CASSLAGPSEQYF	TGTGCCAGCAGCTTAGCAGGGCCCAGCGAGCAGTACTTC
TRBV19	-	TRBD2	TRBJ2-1	CASSKRLAGHPNEQFF	TGTGCCAGTAGCAAAAGACTAGCGGGACACCCAAACGAGCAGTTCTTC
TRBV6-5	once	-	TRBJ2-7	CASSENRASEQYF	TGTGCCAGCAGTGAAAACAGGGCATCCGAGCAGTACTTC
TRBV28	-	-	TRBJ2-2	CASMVWAGGEGANTGELFF	TGTGCCAGCATGGTGTGGGCGGGGGGAGAGGGGGCCAACACCGGGGAGCTGTTTTTT
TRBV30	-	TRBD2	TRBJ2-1	CAWSVRRLLAGEVNEQFF	TGTGCCTGGAGTGTACGGAGATTACTAGCGGGAGAAGTCAATGAGCAGTTCTTC
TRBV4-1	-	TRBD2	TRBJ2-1	CASNPKLADYNEQFF	TGCGCCAGCAACCCGAAACTAGCGGACTACAATGAGCAGTTCTTC
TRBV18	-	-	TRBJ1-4	CASSPGQSNEKLFF	TGTGCCAGCTCACCCGGACAGTCTAATGAAAAACTGTTTTTT
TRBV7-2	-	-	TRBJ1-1	CASSLAQARGAFF	TGTGCCAGCAGCTTAGCACAGGCGAGGGGGGCTTTCTTT
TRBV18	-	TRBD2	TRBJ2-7	CASSPPNGLAGVYEQYF	TGTGCCAGCTCACCACCAAACGGACTAGCGGGAGTATACGAGCAGTACTTC
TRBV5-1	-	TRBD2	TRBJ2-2	CASSLEAGVGELFF	TGCGCCAGCAGCTTGGAAGCGGGAGTGGGGGAGCTGTTTTTT
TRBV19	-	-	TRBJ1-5	CASTPYPGDGPQHF	TGTGCCAGTACCCCCTACCCGGGGGATGGGCCCCAGCATTTT
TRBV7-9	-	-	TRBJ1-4	CASSFRGPGSTSEKLFF	TGTGCCAGCAGCTTCAGAGGCCCGGGTAGCACTTCGGAAAAACTGTTTTTT
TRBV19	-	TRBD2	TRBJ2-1	CASSGGLAGEYNEQFF	TGTGCCAGTAGTGGGGGACTAGCGGGAGAGTACAATGAGCAGTTCTTC
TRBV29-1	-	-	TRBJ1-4	CSVEDGTVSGEKLFF	TGCAGCGTTGAAGATGGCACAGTATCTGGGGAAAAACTGTTTTTT
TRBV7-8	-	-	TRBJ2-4	CASSVRDNLAKNIQYF	TGTGCCAGCAGCGTAAGGGACAACTTAGCCAAAAACATTCAGTACTTC